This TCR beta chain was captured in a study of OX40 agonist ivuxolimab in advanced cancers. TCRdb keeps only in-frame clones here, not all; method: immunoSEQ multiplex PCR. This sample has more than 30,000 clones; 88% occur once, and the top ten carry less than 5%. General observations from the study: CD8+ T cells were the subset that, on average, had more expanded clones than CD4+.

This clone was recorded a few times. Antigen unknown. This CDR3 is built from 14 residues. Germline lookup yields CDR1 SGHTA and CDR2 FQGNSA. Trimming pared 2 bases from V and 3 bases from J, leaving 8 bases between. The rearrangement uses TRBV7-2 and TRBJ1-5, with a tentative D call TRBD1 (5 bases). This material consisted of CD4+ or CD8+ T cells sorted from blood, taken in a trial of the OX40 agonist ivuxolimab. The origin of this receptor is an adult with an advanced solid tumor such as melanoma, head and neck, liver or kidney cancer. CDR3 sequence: CASSLWGNNQPQHF. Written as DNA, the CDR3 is TGTGCCAGCAGCTTATGGGGGAACAATCAGCCCCAGCATTTT.